This is a list of T cell receptor beta chains from one sample in a study of Ad26.COV2.S vaccination and SARS-CoV-2 variants. Generated by immunoSEQ multiplex PCR, the TCRdb table keeps only in-frame clones and is missing some. Of fewer than 400,000 clones detected, about 91% appear once; the ten largest clones hold around 2%. Material: peripheral blood, obtained in a trial of Ad26.COV2.S vaccine versus placebo. The receptors here all came from a person between 18 and 60 years old who received the Ad26.COV2.S COVID-19 vaccine or a placebo. CDR3s include the opening cysteine and the closing phenylalanine or tryptophan. A D gene is named only where the DNA matches it firmly. Only some rows state a clone size, as once, few, many or a class for expanded clones.

>-|TRBJ2-1|TRBV29-1|-
TGCAGCGTTGTGACACGCTCCTACAATGAGCAGTTCTTC
CSVVTRSYNEQFF
>-|TRBJ2-1|TRBV5-1|TRBD2
TGCGCCAGCAGCTTAACCGGGACTAGCGGGAGTGAGCAGTTCTTC
CASSLTGTSGSEQFF
>-|TRBJ2-1|TRBV30|-
TGTGCCTGGGGCTTGGTTTACAATGAGCAGTTCTTC
CAWGLVYNEQFF
>once|TRBJ1-6|TRBV5-1|TRBD1
TGCGCCAGCAGCGTCCGGACAGGGCCCCAATCACCCCTCCACTTT
CASSVRTGPQSPLHF
>-|TRBJ1-4|TRBV18|TRBD1
TGTGCCAGCTCACCACCGGACAGGGTTGAAAAACTGTTTTTT
CASSPPDRVEKLFF
>-|TRBJ1-1|TRBV10-3|TRBD1
TGTGCCACCCCTGACAGGGGAGGAACTGAAGCTTTCTTT
CATPDRGGTEAFF
>-|TRBJ1-2|TRBV30|-
TGTGCCTGGAGTAGAAAGGGTGCAGAGTCCTATGGCTACACCTTC
CAWSRKGAESYGYTF
>-|TRBJ1-1|TRBV5-3|-
TGTGCCAGAAGCTCTCGGACAGTGGAGAACACTGAAGCTTTCTTT
CARSSRTVENTEAFF
>-|TRBJ1-1|TRBV30|-
TGTGCCTGGAGTGGAGCGGCTGAAGCTTTCTTT
CAWSGAAEAFF
>few|TRBJ1-2|TRBV18|-
TGTGCCAGCTCACCAGTTGGCGGCCTAAACTATGGCTACACCTTC
CASSPVGGLNYGYTF
>-|TRBJ2-5|TRBV11-2|TRBD2
TGTGCCAGCAGCCCTCCGCCGGGCGGGAGCCAAGAGACCCAGTACTTC
CASSPPPGGSQETQYF
>-|TRBJ2-7|TRBV28|-
TGTGCCAGCAGTTTGTCGGGATCAGGGAACGAGCAGTACTTC
CASSLSGSGNEQYF
>-|TRBJ2-2|TRBV6-5|-
TGTGCCAGCAGTCCCCTCCTAGAAGTCGGGGAGCTGTTTTTT
CASSPLLEVGELFF
>once|TRBJ1-1|TRBV11-3|TRBD1
TGTGCCAGCAGCTTAGACCGGGACAGGGGGATGAACACTGAAGCTTTCTTT
CASSLDRDRGMNTEAFF
>-|TRBJ2-5|TRBV6-5|-
TGTGCCAGCAGTCGACAGGAACGAGAGACCCAGTACTTC
CASSRQERETQYF
>-|TRBJ2-7|TRBV5-3|-
TGTGCCAGAAGCTTGGACAGGGAAAACGAGCAGTACTTC
CARSLDRENEQYF
>once|TRBJ1-3|TRBV10-3|-
TGTGCCATCAGTGAGGCGCGGGCGGCTGGAAACACCATATATTTT
CAISEARAAGNTIYF
>few|TRBJ1-1|TRBV6-5|-
TGTGCCAGCAGTTACTCGAACGACAGAGGACGAGCTTTCTTT
CASSYSNDRGRAFF
>few|TRBJ1-5|TRBV27|-
TGTGCCAGCAGTCTAAGGAGGATCGGGGGCAATCAGCCCCAGCATTTT
CASSLRRIGGNQPQHF
>-|TRBJ1-2|TRBV28|TRBD1
TGTGCCAGCAGTCCGACAGGGGATTGGGGCTATGGCTACACCTTC
CASSPTGDWGYGYTF
>-|TRBJ2-1|TRBV7-9|-
TGTGCCAGCAGCTTAGGGGTTGGGTTTGAGCAGTTCTTC
CASSLGVGFEQFF
>-|TRBJ1-3|TRBV5-4|TRBD1
TGTGCCAGCAGCACCGGGACAGGGTCAGGAAACACCATATATTTT
CASSTGTGSGNTIYF
>-|TRBJ2-5|TRBV11-2|TRBD1
TGTGCCAGCAGCCCGAGACAGGGTTCAGAGACCCAGTACTTC
CASSPRQGSETQYF
>-|TRBJ1-1|TRBV10-2|-
TGCGCCAGCAGGGGGGTGAACACTGAAGCTTTCTTT
CASRGVNTEAFF
>-|TRBJ2-7|TRBV6-5|-
TGTGCCAGCACCCCAAGGAGCATCCACGAGCAGTACTTC
CASTPRSIHEQYF
>once|TRBJ2-1|TRBV24-1|TRBD2
TGTGCCACCAGTGTTCGGGGACTAGGAGTTGATGAGCAGTTCTTC
CATSVRGLGVDEQFF
>-|TRBJ2-3|TRBV4-3|-
TGCGCCAGCAGCGGGAAAGGGGCGTCAAATACGCAGTATTTT
CASSGKGASNTQYF
>-|TRBJ2-1|TRBV10-1|-
TGCGCCAGCAGAAAAACTAGCCTCTCTGAGCAGTTCTTC
CASRKTSLSEQFF
>-|TRBJ1-1|TRBV19|-
TGTGCCAGTAGTCCGTCCATCATGAACACTGAAGCTTTCTTT
CASSPSIMNTEAFF
>-|TRBJ2-7|TRBV27|-
TGTGCCAGCAGCAAAACAGCGACTAAAGGCCACGAGCAGTACTTC
CASSKTATKGHEQYF
>-|TRBJ2-1|TRBV4-3|TRBD1
TGCGCCAGCAGCCAAGATCAGACAGGGGGTCGGGATGAGCAGTTCTTC
CASSQDQTGGRDEQFF
>-|TRBJ1-1|TRBV7-6|-
TGTGCCAGCAGCTTAGAGGTATGGGTGGGCCCAGGGACTGAAGCTTTCTTT
CASSLEVWVGPGTEAFF
>-|TRBJ1-5|TRBV3-1/TRBV3-2|TRBD1
TGTGCCAGCAGCCAGGGACAGGGGAGCAATCAGCCCCAGCATTTT
CASSQGQGSNQPQHF
>-|TRBJ2-5|TRBV28|TRBD1
TGTGCCAGCAGTTTATATGGAGGGGGGGACAGGGAAGCAGAGACCCAGTACTTC
CASSLYGGGDREAETQYF
>-|TRBJ2-1|TRBV28|-
TGTGCCAGCACGGGCTTCATGATTTCTGAGCAGTTCTTC
CASTGFMISEQFF
>-|TRBJ2-1|TRBV6-4|-
TGTGCCAGCAGTGACTCATCAGAATTCCCCAAGGGGGAGCAGTTCTTC
CASSDSSEFPKGEQFF
>-|TRBJ1-2|TRBV13|TRBD1
TGTGCCAGCAGTGACAGGGGGCTTAGAGGCTACACCTTC
CASSDRGLRGYTF
>-|TRBJ2-2|TRBV7-2|-
TGTGCCAGCAGCTTAGTTCCAGGGGCCGGGGAGCTGTTTTTT
CASSLVPGAGELFF
>-|TRBJ2-5|TRBV28|-
TGTGCCAGCAGTCCCCCTCCGACAGGGAGGGAGACCCAGTACTTC
CASSPPPTGRETQYF
>few|TRBJ2-7|TRBV4-2|TRBD2
TGTGCCAGCAGCCAAGGCACTAGCGGGAGGTCCGAGCAGTACTTC
CASSQGTSGRSEQYF
>few|TRBJ1-6|TRBV19|TRBD1
TGTGCCAGTACCCTCGGGACAGGGGCATCACCCCTCCACTTT
CASTLGTGASPLHF
>-|TRBJ2-3|TRBV7-6|TRBD2
TGTGCCAGCAGCTCACCTAGCGGGTCTATAACTAGCACAGATACGCAGTATTTT
CASSSPSGSITSTDTQYF
>-|TRBJ2-7|TRBV12-3/TRBV12-4|-
TGTGCCAGCAGTTTATTGGGATACGAGCAGTACTTC
CASSLLGYEQYF
>-|TRBJ2-1|TRBV15|TRBD2
TGTGCCACCAGCAGAGCGGTTGCGGGACTAGCGGGTAAGAGCTCCTACAATGAGCAGTTCTTC
CATSRAVAGLAGKSSYNEQFF
>-|TRBJ2-1|TRBV30|-
TGTGCCTGGTGGACTACCCGAGAGCAGTTCTTC
CAWWTTREQFF
>-|TRBJ2-3|TRBV3-1/TRBV3-2|TRBD2
TGTGCCAGCACCATGGGACTAGCGGCCACAGATACGCAGTATTTT
CASTMGLAATDTQYF
>-|TRBJ1-4|TRBV12-3/TRBV12-4|-
TGTGCCAGCAGTGCGGGACGCGGTGAAAAACTGTTTTTT
CASSAGRGEKLFF
>few|TRBJ1-4|TRBV28|-
TGTGCCAGCTCCGGACAGATTGATGAAAAACTGTTTTTT
CASSGQIDEKLFF
>-|TRBJ2-2|TRBV7-2|TRBD2
TGTGCCAGCAGCTCGACTAGCGGGAGGCGTAACACCGGGGAGCTGTTTTTT
CASSSTSGRRNTGELFF